Shown below are 6 T cell receptor beta chains from a single sample sequenced in a study of blood T cell repertoires in COVID-19. Produced via immunoSEQ multiplex PCR; TCRdb's table is partial and in-frame only. The sample holds roughly 140,000 clones; around four fifths are singletons and the top ten take more than 5.5%. The sequenced sample was PBMCs or T cells enriched from blood (not recorded which). Receptor source: a man aged 45-60 years who had recovered from COVID-19.

The chain carries TRBV7-6 and TRBJ2-5, with D perhaps TRBD2 (5 bases). Germline assignment: CDR1 SGHVS and CDR2 FNYEAQ. The CDR3 totals 15 residues. Trimming removed 2 bases from V and 5 bases from J, with 15 bases in between. The CDR3 loop is CASSLLDSKWETQYF. The CDR3 bases are TGTGCCAGCAGCTTACTGGACTCAAAATGGGAGACCCAGTACTTC.

The chain is built from TRBV7-9 and TRBJ2-1; possibly TRBD2 for D (7 bases). V lost 5 bases and J 5 bases, leaving 10 bases between the germline ends. Germline lookup yields CDR1 SEHNR and CDR2 FQNEAQ (reference sequence). The CDR3 consists of 13 residues. The CDR3 reads CASSAGAHNEQFF. CDR3 DNA: TGTGCCAGCAGCGCGGGGGCCCACAATGAGCAGTTCTTC.

J is TRBJ1-2 and V is TRBV2; 10 nucleotides match TRBD1. Per the germline V gene, CDR1 is SNHLY and CDR2 is FYNNEI. CDR3 length: 15 residues. With V trimmed by 7 bases and J by 2 bases, 7 bases remained unmatched. In DNA, the CDR3 is TGTGCCAGCAACGTCCCGGGACAGGGGAACTATGGCTACACCTTC. Protein: CASNVPGQGNYGYTF. Complete variable domain (other parts from reference TRBV2 and TRBJ1-2): EPEVTQTPSHQVTQMGQEVILRCVPISNHLYFYWYRQILGQKVEFLVSFYNNEISEKSEIFDDQFSVERPDGSNFTLKIRSTKLEDSAMYFCASNVPGQGNYGYTFGSGTRLTVV.

The chain links TRBV3-1 (or the pseudogene TRBV3-2) to TRBJ1-5, with D hard to call. This CDR3 contains 17 residues. Trimming cost V 3 bases and J 2 bases, with 17 bases left between them. In germline, CDR1 is LGHDT, CDR2 YNNKEL (reference sequence). The CDR3 spells CASSQGGGFRGNQPQHF. CDR3 DNA sequence: TGTGCCAGCAGCCAGGGAGGCGGGTTTCGGGGCAATCAGCCCCAGCATTTT.

This sequence joins TRBV18 and TRBJ1-2; D gene uncertain. This CDR3 comprises 16 residues. V was pared by 3 bases and J by 0 bases, with 14 bases between. Germline loops: CDR1 KGHSH, CDR2 LQKENI. Written as DNA, the CDR3 is TGTGCCAGCTCACCCCGGGAAGGGAGTACTAACTATGGCTACACCTTC. It codes for CASSPREGSTNYGYTF.

The rearrangement links TRBV29-1 to TRBJ2-1, with D tentatively TRBD1 (5 bases). Germline values: CDR1 SQVTM, CDR2 ANQGSEA. The CDR3 is 11 amino acids. V was clipped by 4 bases and J by 6 bases, with 7 bases between them. Here the CDR3 DNA reads TGCAGCGTTGGACAGATCAATGAGCAGTTCTTC. It is translated as CSVGQINEQFF.